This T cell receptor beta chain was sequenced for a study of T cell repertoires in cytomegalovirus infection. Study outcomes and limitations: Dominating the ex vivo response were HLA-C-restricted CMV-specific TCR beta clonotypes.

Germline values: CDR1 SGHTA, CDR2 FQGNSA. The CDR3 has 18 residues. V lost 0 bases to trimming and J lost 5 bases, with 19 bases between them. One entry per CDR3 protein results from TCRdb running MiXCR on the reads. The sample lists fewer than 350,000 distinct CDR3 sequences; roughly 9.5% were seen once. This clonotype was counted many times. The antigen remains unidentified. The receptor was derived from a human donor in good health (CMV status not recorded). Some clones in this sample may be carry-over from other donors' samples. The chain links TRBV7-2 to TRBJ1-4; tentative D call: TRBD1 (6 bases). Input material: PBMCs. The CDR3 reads CASSLAGAGFSRNEKLFF. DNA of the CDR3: TGTGCCAGCAGCTTAGCGGGGGCAGGGTTCTCCCGAAATGAAAAACTGTTTTTT.